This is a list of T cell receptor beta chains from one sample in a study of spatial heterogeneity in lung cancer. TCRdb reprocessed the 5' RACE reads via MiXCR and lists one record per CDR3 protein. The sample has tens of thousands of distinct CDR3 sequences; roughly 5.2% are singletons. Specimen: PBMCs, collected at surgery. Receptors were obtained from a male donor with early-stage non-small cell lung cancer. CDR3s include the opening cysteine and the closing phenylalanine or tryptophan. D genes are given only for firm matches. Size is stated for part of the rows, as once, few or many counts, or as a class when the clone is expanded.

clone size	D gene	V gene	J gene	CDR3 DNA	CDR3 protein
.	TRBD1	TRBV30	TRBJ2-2	TGTGCCCGGAGTGTGGTCAGGGGGAGCACCGGGGAGCTGTTTTTT	CARSVVRGSTGELFF
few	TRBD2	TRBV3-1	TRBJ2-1	TGTGCCAGCAGCCAAAGGGGCGGGAGGGAGCAGTTCTTC	CASSQRGGREQFF
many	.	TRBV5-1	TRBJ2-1	TGCGCCAGCAGCTTGGATAGTTTGGGTTACAATGAGCAGTTCTTC	CASSLDSLGYNEQFF
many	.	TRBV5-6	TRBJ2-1	TGTGCCAGCAGCTTAAGGCGGGACCTTTACTACAATGAGCAGTTCTTC	CASSLRRDLYYNEQFF
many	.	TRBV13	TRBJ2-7	TGTGCCAGCAGCTTAGGACCCGCCGCGCAGTACTTC	CASSLGPAAQYF
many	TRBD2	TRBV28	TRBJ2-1	TGTGCCAGCAGTATCAGGACAGGGAGAACAGGGACTAGCGGGAGGGCGAGCTACAATGAGCAGTTCTTC	CASSIRTGRTGTSGRASYNEQFF
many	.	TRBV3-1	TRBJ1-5	TGTGCCAGCAGCCAAGATGGGGCGGAGCCCCAGCATTTT	CASSQDGAEPQHF
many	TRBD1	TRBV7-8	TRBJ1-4	TGTGCCAGCACCGAAGGAGGGGGCCGTAATGAAAAACTGTTTTTT	CASTEGGGRNEKLFF
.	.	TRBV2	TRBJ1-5	TGTGCCAGCAGGTCTGATGGGCCCCAGCATTTT	CASRSDGPQHF
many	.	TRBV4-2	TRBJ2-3	TGTGCCAGCAGCCAAGTTGGCGGGGGCCGCACAGATACGCAGTATTTT	CASSQVGGGRTDTQYF
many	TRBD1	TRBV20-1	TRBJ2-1	TGCAGTGCGCCGGGACAGGGAAACTACAATGAGCAGTTCTTC	CSAPGQGNYNEQFF
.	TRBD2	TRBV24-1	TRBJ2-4	TGTGCCACCAGTGACCCCTGGGACACTAGCGGGAGAAAGGGAATTCAGTACTTC	CATSDPWDTSGRKGIQYF
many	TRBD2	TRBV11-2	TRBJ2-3	TGTGCCAGCAGCAAACTAGCGGGAGAGGTGGATACGCAGTATTTT	CASSKLAGEVDTQYF
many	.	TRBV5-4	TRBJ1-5	TGTGCCAGCAGCGAGGAACCTGGGAGCAATCAGCCCCAGCATTTT	CASSEEPGSNQPQHF
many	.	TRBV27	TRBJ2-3	TGTGCCAGCAGTTATAGCCCGGGGCGGGGACGCACAGATACGCAGTATTTT	CASSYSPGRGRTDTQYF
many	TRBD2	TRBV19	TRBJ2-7	TGTGCCAGTAGTCCCTGGGGAAGGACTAGCGGGAGTGCCGAGCAGTACTTC	CASSPWGRTSGSAEQYF
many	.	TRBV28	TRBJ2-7	TGTGCCAGCAGCTGGGGCCGGGGAGGTGCCTACGAGCAGTACTTC	CASSWGRGGAYEQYF
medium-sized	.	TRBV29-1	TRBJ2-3	TGCAGCACCGCGACTGGGTTTTTCACAGATACGCAGTATTTT	CSTATGFFTDTQYF
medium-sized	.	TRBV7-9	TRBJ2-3	TGTGCCAGCAGCTCCACCCCCTCTAGCCCCGATACGCAGTATTTT	CASSSTPSSPDTQYF
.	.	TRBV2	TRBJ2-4	TGTGCCAGCAGTGAAATTTTCATAGCCAAAAACATTCAGTACTTC	CASSEIFIAKNIQYF
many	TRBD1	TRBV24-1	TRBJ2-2	TGTGCCACCAGTGATGGGGACAGGGGGCTCGCCGGGGAGCTGTTTTTT	CATSDGDRGLAGELFF
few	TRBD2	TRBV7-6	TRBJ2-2	TGTGCCAGCAGCGACCAGGGACTACCTAACACCGGGGAGCTGTTTTTT	CASSDQGLPNTGELFF
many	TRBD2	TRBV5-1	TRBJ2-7	TGCGCCAGCAGCTTAAGCGGGAGGTCTTTGGGCGAGCAGTACTTC	CASSLSGRSLGEQYF
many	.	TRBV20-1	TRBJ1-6	TGCAGTGCTAGAGATCGGACGTCTCCCCTCCACTTT	CSARDRTSPLHF
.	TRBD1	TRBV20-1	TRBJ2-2	TGCAGTGCTCGCGACAGGGGCGGCACCGGGGAGCTGTTTTTT	CSARDRGGTGELFF
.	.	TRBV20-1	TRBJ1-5	TGCAGTGCTAGAGATCGGTCCTCAGGGATCAATCAGCTCCAGCATTTT	CSARDRSSGINQLQHF
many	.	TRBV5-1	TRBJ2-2	TGCGCCAGCAGCTTGGAGCAGGGCGCCGGGGAGCTGTTTTTT	CASSLEQGAGELFF
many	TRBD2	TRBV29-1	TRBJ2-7	TGCAGCGTAGCGGGAGGGAGGAGCTCCTACGAGCAGTACTTC	CSVAGGRSSYEQYF
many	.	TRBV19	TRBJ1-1	TGTGCCAGTACCTTTTTAGGATCCCGTTTGGCTTTCTTT	CASTFLGSRLAFF
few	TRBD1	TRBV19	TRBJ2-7	TGTGCCAGTAGTAAATGGGACAGCTCCTACGAGCAGTACTTC	CASSKWDSSYEQYF
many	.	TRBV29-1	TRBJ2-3	TGCAGCGGGGACACCGGAGGGACAGATACGCAGTATTTT	CSGDTGGTDTQYF
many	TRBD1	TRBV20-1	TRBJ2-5	TGCAGTGCTAGTAAGGACAGGGTAGAAGAGACCCAGTACTTC	CSASKDRVEETQYF
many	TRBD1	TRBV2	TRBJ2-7	TGTGCCAGCAGTCCACGACAGGGGGGGCACGAGCAGTACTTC	CASSPRQGGHEQYF
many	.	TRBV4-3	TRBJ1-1	TGCGCCAGCAGCCAGGCCCCACACTCCGGGGGAGCTTTCTTT	CASSQAPHSGGAFF
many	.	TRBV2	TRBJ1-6	TGTGCCAGCTTCCCGATGGGGTATAATTCACCCCTCCACTTT	CASFPMGYNSPLHF
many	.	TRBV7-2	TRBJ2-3	TGTGCCAGCAGCCGAAGAGCGGTTAGCACAGATACGCAGTATTTT	CASSRRAVSTDTQYF
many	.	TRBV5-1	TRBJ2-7	TGCGCCAGCAGCTTCGCACGCGGGTTCTCCTACGAGCAGTACTTC	CASSFARGFSYEQYF
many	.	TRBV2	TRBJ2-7	TGTGCCAGCAGGAACATCCGGAGTTACGAGCAGTACTTC	CASRNIRSYEQYF
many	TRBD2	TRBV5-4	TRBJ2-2	TGTGCCAGCAGCTCAGGGACTAGCGGATTCACCGGGGAGCTGTTTTTT	CASSSGTSGFTGELFF
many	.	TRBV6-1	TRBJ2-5	TGTGCCAGCAGTGGGTGGGAGACCCAGTACTTC	CASSGWETQYF
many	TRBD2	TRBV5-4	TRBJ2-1	TGTGCCAGCAGCAGTCCGGGAGGGGCTAGCGGGAGGGAGCAGTTCTTC	CASSSPGGASGREQFF
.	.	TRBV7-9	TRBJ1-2	TGTGCCAGCAGCTTGGGCCAAAGCGCTGGCTACACCTTC	CASSLGQSAGYTF
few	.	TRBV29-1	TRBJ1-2	TGCAGCGTTGGCCCCGCGGGACCCGATGGCTACACCTTC	CSVGPAGPDGYTF
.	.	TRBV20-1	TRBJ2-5	TGCAGTATTACGCGGGGTGAGACCCAGTACTTC	CSITRGETQYF
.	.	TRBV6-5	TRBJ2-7	TGTGCCAGCAGCCCGGACAGCCGACCAACCTACGAGCAGTACTTC	CASSPDSRPTYEQYF